This T cell receptor (beta chain) was profiled in a study of T cell repertoires in cytomegalovirus infection. In the study overall: Public TCR beta signature analysis indicated the presence of both CMV infection and matching HLA type.

Findings of the study overall: HLA-C-restricted CMV clonotypes gave the most frequent clonotype in two of eight donors. Frequencies of public TCR beta families were cumulated, and this identified carriers of CMV plus the relevant HLA.

This clonotype occurred many times. Its specificity is unknown. CDR3 length: 14 amino acids. Germline CDR1 and CDR2: MNHNS and SASEGT. The V and J ends lost 6 bases and 1 base, in that order; junction bases with no gene match: 6. One entry per CDR3 protein, called by TCRdb with MiXCR from the reads. The table includes about 310,000 distinct CDR3 sequences, about a sixth detected once. The TCR sequence derives from a human donor in good health (CMV status not recorded). Some clones in this sample may be carry-over from other donors' samples. The chain recombines TRBV6-1 with TRBJ2-7, with 7 positions matching TRBD1. Sample: PBMCs. CDR3 bases: TGTGCCAGCAGACCGACAGGGCGTTCCTACGAGCAGTACTTC. Translation gives CASRPTGRSYEQYF.